This TCR beta chain is from a study of T cells after yellow fever vaccination. The CDR3 extends over 13 amino acids. Trimming removed 4 bases from V and 4 bases from J, with 8 bases in between. This clonotype was picked up a small number of times. Its antigen is unidentified. Researchers made TCR cDNA using 5'RACE template switching, and this step added a universal primer site and UMIs. Each CDR3 protein gets one entry after TCRdb re-called the 5' RACE reads with MiXCR. The sample lists 300,000 to 400,000 distinct CDR3 sequences; around 13% were seen once. Findings of the study overall: A secondary response was less intense yet reached its peak sooner, at day 5 versus 15. There was a possibility that FACS-sorted repertoires contained abundant clonotypes contaminating from the bulk population. At around 95% for CD4 and about 87% for CD8, most primary-vaccination clones showed up again after the booster.

The sequence came from a man aged 18 to 30 who received the YFV17D yellow fever vaccine. This chain links TRBV12-3 or TRBV12-4 with TRBJ1-3, with D possibly TRBD1 on 6 matching bases. Sequenced here: CD4+ T cells sorted from PBMCs, sampled 15 days after the yellow fever booster vaccination. DNA for the CDR3: TGTGCCAGCAGTTGGCAGGGGGGAAACACCATATATTTT. Protein: CASSWQGGNTIYF.